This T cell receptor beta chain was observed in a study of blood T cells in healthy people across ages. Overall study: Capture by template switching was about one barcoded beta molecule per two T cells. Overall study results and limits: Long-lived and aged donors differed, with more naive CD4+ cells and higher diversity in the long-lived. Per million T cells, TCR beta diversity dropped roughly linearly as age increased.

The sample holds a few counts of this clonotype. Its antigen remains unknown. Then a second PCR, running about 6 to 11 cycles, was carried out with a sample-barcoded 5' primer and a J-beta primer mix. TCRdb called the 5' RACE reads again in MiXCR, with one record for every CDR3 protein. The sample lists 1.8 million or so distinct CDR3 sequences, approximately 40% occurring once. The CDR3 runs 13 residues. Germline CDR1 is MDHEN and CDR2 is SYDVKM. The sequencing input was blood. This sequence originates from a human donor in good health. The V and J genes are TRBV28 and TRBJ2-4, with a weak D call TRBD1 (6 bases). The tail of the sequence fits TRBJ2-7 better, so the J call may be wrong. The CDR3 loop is CASSETGWNEQYF. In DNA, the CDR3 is TGTGCCAGCAGTGAGACAGGTTGGAACGAGCAGTACTTC.